The 10 T cell receptor beta chains below come from one sample, sequenced in a study of CD8 T cells in acute hepatitis C reinfection. Findings and caveats of the study: All groups preferentially used TRBV04 and TRBV06, which was not due to overrepresentation in the naive pool.

Profiling relied on immunoSEQ multiplex PCR, and the TCRdb table lists in-frame clones only, not all of them. Counted here are more than 550 clones, about 50% occurring once; the ten biggest clones make up about 43%. The time point is: acute HCV infection, within 168 days of estimated infection date. Hepatitis C virus-specific T cells were sequenced directly ex vivo without in vitro expansion. The source was HCV NS3-1073 tetramer-sorted CD8+ T cells from PBMCs, collected during acute infection. These TCRs come from a young woman who spontaneously cleared hepatitis C infection.

This clone was seen only a few times. The genes are TRBV9 and TRBJ2-7; D is perhaps TRBD2 (6 bases). Looked up from germline, CDR1 is SGDLS and CDR2 is YYNGEE. The CDR3 consists of 12 residues. V dropped 3 bases and J dropped 6 bases, with 10 bases sitting between them. This CDR3 reads CASSDGGGEQYF. As DNA, the CDR3 is TGTGCCAGCAGCGACGGGGGAGGCGAGCAGTACTTC.

The chain uses TRBV4-2 and TRBJ2-1; 11 positions agree with TRBD2. The CDR3 spans 16 residues. Germline loops: CDR1 LGHNA, CDR2 YNFKEQ. J lost 9 bases, V lost 0 bases, and 7 bases had no gene match. The DNA for the CDR3 is TGTGCCAGCAGCCAAGAGGCTAGCGGGAGGTGGGGTGAGCAGTTCTTC. This encodes CASSQEASGRWGEQFF.

In this sample, this clone is hyperexpanded. The chain is built from TRBV19 and TRBJ2-5; 8 bases match TRBD2. V shed 3 bases, J shed 5 bases, and the junction held 8 bases outside the gene matches. Germline CDR1 LNHDA, CDR2 SQIVND (reference sequence). The CDR3 loop spans 15 amino acids. CDR3 nucleotide sequence: TGTGCCAGTAGTATCCCGGGACTAGGATGGGAGACCCAGTACTTC. This encodes CASSIPGLGWETQYF. Together with reference TRBV19 and TRBJ2-5, the CDR3 gives the full variable domain: DGGITQSPKYLFRKEGQNVTLSCEQNLNHDAMYWYRQDPGQGLRLIYYSQIVNDFQKGDIAEGYSVSREKKESFPLTVTSAQKNPTAFYLCASSIPGLGWETQYFGPGTRLLVL.

The chain links TRBV7-9 to TRBJ2-7; the match to TRBD1 covers 7 bases. Germline V gene sequence: CDR1 SEHNR, CDR2 FQNEAQ (reference sequence). The CDR3 consists of 16 residues. Unmatched junction bases numbered 11, after V lost 6 bases and J lost 0 bases. The CDR3 protein is CASSRVSTGTSYEQYF. The CDR3 DNA reads as TGTGCCAGCAGTAGAGTATCGACAGGGACCTCCTACGAGCAGTACTTC.

V gene TRBV7-8 combines with J gene TRBJ2-1; 13 bases map to TRBD2. Germline values: CDR1 SGHVS, CDR2 FQNEAQ. The junction had 7 bases not matched to a gene; V was cut back by 7 bases and J by 1 base. CDR3 length equals 17 residues. The CDR3 here is CASNGLAGEGSYNEQFF. DNA for the CDR3: TGTGCCAGCAACGGACTAGCGGGAGAAGGGTCCTACAATGAGCAGTTCTTC.

This clone was counted only a few times. The chain is built from TRBV23-1 and TRBJ2-2; 10 bases are a match to TRBD2. TRBV23-1 is labeled an ORF, and its function is uncertain. Trimming removed 8 bases from V and 2 bases from J; junction bases left unmatched: 11. The CDR3 has 17 amino acids. CDR3 DNA sequence: TGCGCCAGCCCCTGCGGCCTAGCGGGAGTAAACACCGGGGAGCTGTTTTTT. Translation: CASPCGLAGVNTGELFF.

The chain has TRBV7-8 and TRBJ2-7; D unresolved. The germline gives CDR1 SGHVS, CDR2 FQNEAQ. The CDR3 runs 17 residues. With 0 bases removed from V and 2 bases from J, the gap between germline ends came to 17 bases. The CDR3 here is CASSLARSVGEPYEQYF. CDR3 in DNA: TGTGCCAGCAGCTTAGCGCGCTCCGTGGGTGAGCCCTACGAGCAGTACTTC.

The chain couples TRBV11-2 to TRBJ2-3, with TRBD1 matching over 11 bases. J gave up 4 bases and V 2 bases, and 2 bases lay outside the gene matches. Per the germline V gene, CDR1 is SGHAT and CDR2 is FQNNGV. The CDR3 is made up of 15 amino acids. CDR3 amino acids: CASSLLGQGADTQYF. The CDR3 coding sequence is TGTGCCAGCAGCTTACTGGGACAGGGGGCAGATACGCAGTATTTT.

This clone is classed as large. The chain links TRBV5-6 to TRBJ2-7; 8 bases are a match to TRBD2. The CDR3 sequence is 14 residues long. Per the germline V gene, CDR1 is SGHDT and CDR2 is YYEEEE. V lost 3 bases and J lost 5; bases outside the gene matches: 7. This chain's CDR3 is CASSSSGREHEQYF. The CDR3 nucleotides are TGTGCCAGCAGCTCGAGCGGGAGAGAACACGAGCAGTACTTC.

This clone was found a few times. Here the CDR3 reads CASSLAGTGDPFLNYGYTF. The CDR3, as DNA: TGTGCCAGCAGCTTGGCCGGGACAGGGGACCCTTTCCTTAACTATGGCTACACCTTC. The chain couples TRBV5-4 to TRBJ1-2; TRBD1 matches 10 bases. The CDR3 is 19 residues long. The germline CDR1 and CDR2 sequences are SGHNT and YYREEE (reference sequence). V trimming: 0 bases; J trimming: 1 base; junction bases outside the gene matches: 12.